This TCR beta chain was observed in a study of blood T cell repertoires in COVID-19. Background on the study: Some COVID-19 samples were acute and others convalescent; all came from the United States, Italy and Spain. Sources were T cells, B-cell-depleted T cells, or PBMCs; the material itself was cDNA or gDNA.

The assay was immunoSEQ multiplex PCR, and TCRdb's table has in-frame clones only and misses some. The table lists around 200,000 clones, under 85% of them singletons. The V gene end was trimmed by 7 bases and the J gene end by 6 bases; junction bases not matched to a gene: 3. Germline CDR1 is SQVTM and CDR2 is ANQGSEA. The CDR3 sequence is 12 residues long. The clonotype comes from a human donor in a cohort sampled during active COVID-19. Sequenced material: peripheral blood. This chain uses TRBV29-1 with TRBJ2-2; 9 nucleotides line up with TRBD1. CDR3 sequence (DNA): TGCAGCGGGGGACAGGGCCCCGGGGAGCTGTTTTTT. This gives the protein CSGGQGPGELFF.